This T cell receptor (beta chain) was documented in a study of control samples from healthy donors and cancer patients. The repertoire was sequenced with immunoSEQ multiplex PCR; TCRdb's copy has only in-frame clones and lacks some. The repertoire has 130,000 to 150,000 clones, about nine tenths of them found once; the top ten carry 4.9%. Source material: blood. This receptor was obtained from a man under 40 in good health.

The DNA of the CDR3 is TGTGCCAGCAGCGCTACCACTAGCGGCCCCAGCTCCTACGAGCAGTACTTC. The encoded protein is CASSATTSGPSSYEQYF. The rearrangement uses TRBV6-2 or TRBV6-3 and TRBJ2-7; 8 bases agree with TRBD2. The CDR3 runs to 17 residues. Germline CDR1 is MNHEY and CDR2 is SVGEGT. Trimming removed 6 bases from V and 0 bases from J; junction bases left unmatched: 13.